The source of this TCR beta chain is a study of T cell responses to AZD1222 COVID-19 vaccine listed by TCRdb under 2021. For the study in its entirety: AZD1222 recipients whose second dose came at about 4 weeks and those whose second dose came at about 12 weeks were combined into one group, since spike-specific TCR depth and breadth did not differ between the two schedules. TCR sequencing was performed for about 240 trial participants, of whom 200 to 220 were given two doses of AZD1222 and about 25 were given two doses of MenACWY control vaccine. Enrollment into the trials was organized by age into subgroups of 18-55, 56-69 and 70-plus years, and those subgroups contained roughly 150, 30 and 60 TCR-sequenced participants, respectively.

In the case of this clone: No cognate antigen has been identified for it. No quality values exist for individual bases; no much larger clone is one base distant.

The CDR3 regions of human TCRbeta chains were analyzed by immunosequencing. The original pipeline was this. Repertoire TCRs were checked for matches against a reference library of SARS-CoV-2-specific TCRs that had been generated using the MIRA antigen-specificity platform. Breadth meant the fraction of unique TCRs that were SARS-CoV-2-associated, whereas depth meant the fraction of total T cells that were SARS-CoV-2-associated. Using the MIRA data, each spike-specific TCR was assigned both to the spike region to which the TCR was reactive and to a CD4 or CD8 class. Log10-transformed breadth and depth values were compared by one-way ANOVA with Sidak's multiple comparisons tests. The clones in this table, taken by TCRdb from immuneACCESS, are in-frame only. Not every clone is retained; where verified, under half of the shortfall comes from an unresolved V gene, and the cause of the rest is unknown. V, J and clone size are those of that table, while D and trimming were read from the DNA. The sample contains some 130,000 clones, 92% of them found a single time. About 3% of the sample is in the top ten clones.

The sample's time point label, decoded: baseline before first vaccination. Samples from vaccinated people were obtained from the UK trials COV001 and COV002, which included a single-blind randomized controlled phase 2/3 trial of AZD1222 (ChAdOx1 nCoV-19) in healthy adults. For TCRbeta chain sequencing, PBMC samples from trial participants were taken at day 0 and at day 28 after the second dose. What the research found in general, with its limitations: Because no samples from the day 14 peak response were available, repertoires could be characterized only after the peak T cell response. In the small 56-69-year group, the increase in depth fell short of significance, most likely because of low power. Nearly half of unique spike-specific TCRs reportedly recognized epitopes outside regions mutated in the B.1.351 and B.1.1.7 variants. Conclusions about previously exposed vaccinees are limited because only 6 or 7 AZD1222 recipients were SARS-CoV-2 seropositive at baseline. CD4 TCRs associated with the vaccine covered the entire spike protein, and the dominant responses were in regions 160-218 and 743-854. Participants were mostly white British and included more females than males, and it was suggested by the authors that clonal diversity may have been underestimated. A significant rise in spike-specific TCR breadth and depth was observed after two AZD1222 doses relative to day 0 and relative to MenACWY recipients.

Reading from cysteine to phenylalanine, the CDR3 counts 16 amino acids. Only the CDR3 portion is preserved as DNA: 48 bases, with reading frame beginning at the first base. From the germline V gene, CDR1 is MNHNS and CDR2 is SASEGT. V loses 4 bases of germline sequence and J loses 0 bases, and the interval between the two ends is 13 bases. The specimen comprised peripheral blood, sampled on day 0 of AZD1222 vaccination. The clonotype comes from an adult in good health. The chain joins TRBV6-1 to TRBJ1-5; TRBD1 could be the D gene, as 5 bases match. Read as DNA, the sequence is TGTGCCAGCAGTGTAACAGGTGATACTAGCAATCAGCCCCAGCATTTT. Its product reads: CASSVTGDTSNQPQHF.